This T cell receptor (beta chain) emerged from a study of blood T cell repertoires in COVID-19. Trimming took 5 bases from V and 0 from J; bases not matched to a gene: 7. The germline V gene encodes CDR1 SNHLY and CDR2 FYNNEI. This CDR3 region has 18 residues. During active infection, Seattle patients enrolled and were then monitored through disease. Sequencing used immunoSEQ multiplex PCR; TCRdb keeps in-frame clones, though not all of them. The repertoire holds 150,000 to 200,000 clones, with approximately 80% as singletons. Sequencing was performed on peripheral blood. The chain joins TRBV2 to TRBJ2-1; 13 nucleotides align to TRBD2. The sequence derives from a woman in her thirties or forties with COVID-19, enrolled during active disease. This chain's CDR3 is CASSRTSGRPSSYNEQFF. The CDR3 bases are TGTGCCAGCAGTCGGACTAGCGGGAGACCCAGCTCCTACAATGAGCAGTTCTTC.